The 14 T cell receptor beta chains in this list originate from one sample, sequenced in a study of blood T cell repertoires in COVID-19. Profiled with immunoSEQ multiplex PCR; TCRdb holds only in-frame clones, not every one. This sample has roughly 290,000 clones; roughly 89% occur once, and the top ten carry roughly 6.2%. The source material was PBMCs or T cells enriched from blood (not recorded which). These receptors came from a woman in her 40s who had recovered from COVID-19.

This rearrangement joins TRBV29-1 to TRBJ1-1, with unresolved D. This CDR3 spans 11 amino acids. Germline V CDR1 and CDR2: SQVTM, ANQGSEA. Trimming removed 6 bases at V and 0 bases at J, with 5 bases between. This CDR3 reads CSVTMNTEAFF. The CDR3 region has the DNA TGCAGCGTAACTATGAACACTGAAGCTTTCTTT.

V usage is TRBV28 and J usage is TRBJ2-1; 9 positions agree with TRBD2. In germline, CDR1 is MDHEN, CDR2 SYDVKM. There are 16 residues in the CDR3. Trimming removed 3 bases from V and 0 bases from J; junction bases left unmatched: 3. The CDR3 region has the DNA TGTGCCAGCAGTTTTATAGCGGGAGTCTCCTACAATGAGCAGTTCTTC. Its protein product is CASSFIAGVSYNEQFF.

The rearrangement links TRBV7-2 to TRBJ1-4, with D unresolved. The ends were cut back, 4 bases at V and 7 bases at J, with 10 bases in the middle. Germline lookup yields CDR1 SGHTA and CDR2 FQGNSA. CDR3 size: 13 residues. The CDR3 region has the DNA TGTGCCAGCAGCTCCCGGGTGTTTGAAAAACTGTTTTTT. Protein sequence: CASSSRVFEKLFF.

The chain carries TRBV28 and TRBJ2-7; D perhaps matches TRBD1 (7 bases). V gave up 7 bases and J gave up 4 bases, with 23 bases separating them. The CDR3 sequence is 16 residues long. Germline loops: CDR1 MDHEN, CDR2 SYDVKM. The CDR3: CASTLVRGDRRYEQYF. CDR3 nucleotides: TGTGCCAGCACCCTAGTCAGGGGGGACAGACGATACGAGCAGTACTTC.

This clone was recorded once. Distinct nucleotide sequences in the sample also encode this CDR3. The rearrangement links TRBV7-9 to TRBJ2-3; no definite D call. The germline V gene has CDR1 SEHNR and CDR2 FQNEAQ (reference sequence). Trimming took 3 bases from V and 0 from J, leaving 7 bases between them. This CDR3 contains 14 residues. CDR3 in DNA: TGTGCCAGCAGCTTGGCACAGAGCACAGATACGCAGTATTTT. It yields the protein CASSLAQSTDTQYF. Complete variable domain (other parts from reference TRBV7-9 and TRBJ2-3): DTGVSQNPRHKITKRGQNVTFRCDPISEHNRLYWYRQTLGQGPEFLTYFQNEAQLEKSRLLSDRFSAERPKGSFSTLEIQRTEQGDSAMYLCASSLAQSTDTQYFGPGTRLTVL.

This clone was seen a single time. The CDR3 protein is CASRIGGALYGYTF. The CDR3 nucleotides read TGTGCCAGCAGGATAGGGGGCGCCCTCTATGGCTACACCTTC. V gene TRBV7-2 combines with J gene TRBJ1-2; TRBD1 agrees at 7 bases. V was clipped by 6 bases and J by 4 bases; unmatched bases: 8. Germline V CDR1 and CDR2: SGHTA, FQGNSA. This CDR3 is 14 amino acids long.

This clone was recorded once. V usage is TRBV7-9 and J usage is TRBJ2-1, with TRBD2 matching over 8 bases. V was clipped by 5 bases and J by 7 bases; unmatched bases: 13. Germline V gene sequence: CDR1 SEHNR, CDR2 FQNEAQ (reference sequence). The CDR3 contains 16 residues. CDR3 loop: CASSKRLANNGNEQFF. The CDR3 nucleotides read TGTGCCAGCAGCAAGAGACTAGCGAACAATGGGAATGAGCAGTTCTTC. Full variable domain (outside the CDR3, taken from reference TRBV7-9 and TRBJ2-1): DTGVSQNPRHKITKRGQNVTFRCDPISEHNRLYWYRQTLGQGPEFLTYFQNEAQLEKSRLLSDRFSAERPKGSFSTLEIQRTEQGDSAMYLCASSKRLANNGNEQFFGPGTRLTVL.

The rearrangement joins TRBV5-1 to TRBJ2-4; 7 nucleotides agree with TRBD1. V was pared by 0 bases and J by 0 bases, with 3 bases of the junction left unmatched. In germline, CDR1 is SGHRS, CDR2 YFSETQ. This CDR3 spans 16 amino acids. CDR3 protein: CASSLGQGLAKNIQYF. CDR3 sequence (DNA): TGCGCCAGCAGCTTGGGACAGGGCCTAGCCAAAAACATTCAGTACTTC.

V is TRBV5-1 and J is TRBJ2-1, with 15 bases lining up with TRBD2. This CDR3 comprises 15 residues. After removal of 5 bases from V and 9 bases from J, the junction contained 6 bases not matched to a gene. CDR1 SGHRS and CDR2 YFSETQ come from the germline V gene. DNA of the CDR3: TGCGCCAGCAGACTGGGACTAGCGGGAGGATCTGAGCAGTTCTTC. Translation: CASRLGLAGGSEQFF.

The chain links TRBV7-9 to TRBJ1-6; no reliable D call. Trimming stripped 1 base from V and 9 bases from J, with 13 bases between. Germline assignment: CDR1 SEHNR and CDR2 FQNEAQ (reference sequence). The CDR3 totals 15 residues. In nucleotides, the CDR3 is TGTGCCAGCAGCTTAGACCTTGGCGGTATTTCACCCCTCCACTTT. Its translation is CASSLDLGGISPLHF.

Turning to this clone: Other nucleotide sequences in the sample specify the same CDR3. The V gene is TRBV25-1, the J gene TRBJ1-2, with a tentative D call TRBD1 (5 bases). The CDR3 covers 12 residues. V lost 3 bases, J lost 8 bases, and 10 bases lay in between. CDR1 is MGHDK and CDR2 is SYGVNS in the germline V gene. DNA for the CDR3: TGTGCCAGCAGTGAGGGGCGTGGAGGCTACACCTTC. Its translation: CASSEGRGGYTF.

The genes are TRBV6-5 and TRBJ2-3; 10 bases match TRBD2. Germline CDR1 is MNHEY and CDR2 is SVGAGI. The V gene end was trimmed by 6 bases and the J gene end by 0 bases; junction bases not matched to a gene: 0. CDR3 length: 14 amino acids. The CDR3 DNA sequence: TGTGCCAGCAGGACTAGCGGGAGCACAGATACGCAGTATTTT. Protein sequence: CASRTSGSTDTQYF.

The rearrangement links TRBV4-3 to TRBJ1-3; D not resolved. V lost 2 bases and J 0 bases, leaving 17 bases between the germline ends. The CDR3 spans 18 residues. Germline CDR1 and CDR2: LGHNA and YSLEER. DNA for the CDR3: TGCGCCAGCAGCCAACGACTGGACGGCGGGCCCTCTGGAAACACCATATATTTT. Its translation is CASSQRLDGGPSGNTIYF.

The rearrangement joins TRBV6-2 or TRBV6-3 to TRBJ2-7, with D possibly matching TRBD1 (5 bases). Germline values: CDR1 MNHEY, CDR2 SVGEGT. CDR3 length equals 14 residues. Trimming stripped 3 bases from V and 1 base from J, with 10 bases between. The CDR3 nucleotides are TGTGCCAGCAGTTATTCCCAGGGTTCCTACGAGCAGTACTTC. It encodes CASSYSQGSYEQYF.